This is a list of T cell receptor beta chains from one sample in a study of response to subunit inactivated influenza vaccine. TCRdb re-analysed the RT-PCR reads in MiXCR, keeping a single row per CDR3 protein. The sample records approximately 300,000 distinct CDR3 sequences, 20% to 25% being singletons. The material sequenced was PBMCs from blood, taken about 20 months after vaccination. The receptors shown here come from a man aged 50-75 years who received an inactivated influenza vaccine. The CDR3 runs from the conserved cysteine through the conserved F or W. A D gene is named only where the DNA matches it firmly. Some rows mark clone size as missing; the rest say once, few, many or name a class of expanded clone.

clone_size,d_call,j_call,v_call,cdr3_aa,cdr3_nt
few,.,TRBJ2-5,TRBV12-3/TRBV12-4,CASSLSGGGQETQYF,TGTGCCAGCAGTTTGAGTGGGGGCGGCCAAGAGACCCAGTACTTC
.,.,TRBJ2-1,TRBV14,CASSQDSPGDGHEQFF,TGTGCCAGCAGCCAAGACTCACCGGGGGACGGCCATGAGCAGTTCTTC
few,.,TRBJ1-1,TRBV12-3/TRBV12-4,CASSRDLHTEAFF,TGTGCCAGCAGCCGGGACCTACACACTGAAGCTTTCTTT
many,.,TRBJ2-1,TRBV19,CATALQASSYNEQFF,TGTGCCACCGCGTTACAGGCCAGCTCCTACAATGAGCAGTTCTTC
few,.,TRBJ2-1,TRBV12-3/TRBV12-4,CASSPGGAQGDEQFF,TGTGCCAGCAGCCCCGGCGGAGCCCAGGGCGATGAGCAGTTCTTC
.,.,TRBJ2-1,TRBV11-2,CTSSLVRVVLATPYNEQFF,TGTACCAGCAGCTTAGTCCGGGTGGTTCTAGCGACACCCTACAATGAGCAGTTCTTC
few,.,TRBJ2-7,TRBV15,CATSRVMGSYEQYF,TGTGCCACCAGCAGAGTTATGGGTTCCTACGAGCAGTACTTC
.,TRBD1,TRBJ1-2,TRBV7-2,CASSLAPGQRANYGYTF,TGTGCCAGCAGCTTAGCGCCGGGACAGCGAGCTAACTATGGCTACACCTTC
few,.,TRBJ1-6,TRBV2,CASSVISRGANSPLHF,TGTGCCAGCAGTGTTATAAGTAGGGGGGCGAATTCACCCCTCCACTTT
.,.,TRBJ1-2,TRBV5-1,CASSPMKTNYGYTF,TGCGCCAGCAGCCCCATGAAGACGAACTATGGCTACACCTTC
few,TRBD2,TRBJ2-1,TRBV6-5,CASSYSMLAGGNEQFF,TGTGCCAGCAGTTACTCGATGTTGGCCGGGGGGAATGAGCAGTTCTTC
few,TRBD2,TRBJ2-3,TRBV4-3,CASSQDVTSGSFRTDTQYF,TGCGCCAGCAGCCAAGATGTGACTAGCGGTTCTTTTCGCACAGATACGCAGTATTTT
.,TRBD1,TRBJ2-3,TRBV4-2,CASSQTGPDTQYF,TGTGCCAGCAGCCAGACAGGGCCAGATACGCAGTATTTT
many,.,TRBJ1-1,TRBV5-1,CASSEWGNTEAFF,TGCGCCAGCAGCGAGTGGGGGAACACTGAAGCTTTCTTT
many,TRBD1,TRBJ1-1,TRBV29-1,CSVEWTGRTEAFF,TGCAGCGTTGAATGGACAGGGAGGACTGAAGCTTTCTTT
.,.,TRBJ2-1,TRBV24-1,CATSDGSISYNEQFF,TGTGCCACCAGTGACGGCTCTATTTCCTACAATGAGCAGTTCTTC
few,TRBD1,TRBJ2-2,TRBV20-1,CSAKGTVGGELFF,TGCAGTGCCAAAGGGACAGTCGGTGGGGAGCTGTTTTTT
.,TRBD1,TRBJ2-6,TRBV5-1,CASSLQGMGSGANVLTF,TGCGCCAGCAGCTTACAGGGGATGGGCTCCGGGGCCAACGTCCTGACTTTC
.,TRBD1,TRBJ2-3,TRBV5-1,CASSEGHRGTGGVHTQYF,TGCGCCAGCAGCGAAGGACACCGAGGGACAGGAGGTGTTCATACGCAGTATTTT
many,TRBD1,TRBJ1-2,TRBV6-1,CASSVFSTRQGPNYGYTF,TGTGCCAGCAGCGTTTTCTCTACGAGACAGGGCCCTAACTATGGCTACACCTTC
many,TRBD2,TRBJ2-1,TRBV4-2,CASRMVASGEPAYNEQFF,TGTGCCAGCAGGATGGTGGCTAGCGGGGAGCCGGCCTACAATGAGCAGTTCTTC
few,.,TRBJ1-2,TRBV24-1,CATSDWANYGYTF,TGTGCCACCAGTGATTGGGCTAACTATGGCTACACCTTC
few,.,TRBJ2-3,TRBV28,CASSLWTSTDTQYF,TGTGCCAGCAGTTTGTGGACTAGCACAGATACGCAGTATTTT
.,TRBD2,TRBJ2-7,TRBV20-1,CSVVAGDGGYEQYF,TGCAGCGTAGTAGCGGGAGACGGTGGGTACGAGCAGTACTTC
many,.,TRBJ1-5,TRBV2,CASSELWGLSNQPQHF,TGTGCCAGCAGTGAATTGTGGGGGTTGAGCAATCAGCCCCAGCATTTT
.,.,TRBJ1-2,TRBV2,CASNPAGLNYGYTF,TGTGCCAGCAACCCCGCAGGGCTTAACTATGGCTACACCTTC